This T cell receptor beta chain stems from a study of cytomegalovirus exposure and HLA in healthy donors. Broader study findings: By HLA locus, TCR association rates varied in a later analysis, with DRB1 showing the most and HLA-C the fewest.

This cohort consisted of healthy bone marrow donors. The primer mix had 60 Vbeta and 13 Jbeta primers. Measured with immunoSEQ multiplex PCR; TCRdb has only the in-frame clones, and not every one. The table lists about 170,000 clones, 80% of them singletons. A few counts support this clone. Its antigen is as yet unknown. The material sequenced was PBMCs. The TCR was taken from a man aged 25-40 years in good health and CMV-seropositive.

Written as DNA, the CDR3 is TGTGCCAGCAGTTACTTAGCAGGGGCGGACACTGAAGCTTTCTTT. This gives the protein CASSYLAGADTEAFF. The chain uses TRBV6-5 and TRBJ1-1; TRBD1 is a possible D gene (6 bases). This CDR3 is built from 15 residues. Trimming stripped 1 base from V and 3 bases from J, with 12 bases between. Germline loops: CDR1 MNHEY, CDR2 SVGAGI.